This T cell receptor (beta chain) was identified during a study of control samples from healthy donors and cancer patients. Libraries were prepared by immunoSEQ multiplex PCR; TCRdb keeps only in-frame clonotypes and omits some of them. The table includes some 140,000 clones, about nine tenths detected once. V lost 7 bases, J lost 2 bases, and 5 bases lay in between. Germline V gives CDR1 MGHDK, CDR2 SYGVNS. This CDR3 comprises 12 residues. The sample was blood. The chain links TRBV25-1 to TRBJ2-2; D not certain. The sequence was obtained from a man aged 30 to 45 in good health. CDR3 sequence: CASTSNTGELFF. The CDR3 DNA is TGTGCCAGCACGAGTAACACCGGGGAGCTGTTTTTT.